This T cell receptor beta chain emerged from a study of identifying expanded T cells in peripheral blood. The CDR3 is made up of 15 amino acids. Germline-derived CDR1 and CDR2 are MNHEY and SVGAGI. Trimming cost V 0 bases and J 5 bases, with 13 bases left between them. Method: immunoSEQ multiplex PCR; TCRdb's copy keeps in-frame clones and lacks some. The sample holds about 120,000 clones, roughly 82% seen once. This TCR derives from a person aged 18 to 70 in good health. This chain connects TRBV6-5 to TRBJ1-1, with D possibly TRBD1 on 6 matching bases. The specimen sequenced was blood. The CDR3 region has the DNA TGTGCCAGCAGTTACTCGAGGGGGGGATGGACTGAAGCTTTCTTT. Amino acid sequence: CASSYSRGGWTEAFF.